Listed below are T cell receptor beta chains from one sample, sequenced in a study of human T cells and chemical hapten exposure. In TCRdb, the RACE reads were re-called with MiXCR into one record per CDR3 protein. This table holds over 45,000 distinct CDR3 sequences, about 4.5% found once. Sample: whole blood. These receptors all stem from a female donor in good health. Some clones in this sample may be carry-over from other donors' samples. Each CDR3 is given with its conserved first and last residue. A D gene is named only where the DNA matches it firmly. Expanded clones are given a class, and other clones once, few, many or no size at all.

D gene: .
V gene: TRBV6-5
J gene: TRBJ1-6
clone size: many
CDR3 protein: CASSRGSRIGNSPLHF
CDR3 DNA: TGTGCCAGCAGTAGGGGATCCAGGATAGGGAATTCACCCCTCCACTTT

D gene: .
V gene: TRBV30
J gene: TRBJ2-5
clone size: many
CDR3 protein: CARTHPLEGDETQYF
CDR3 DNA: TGTGCCCGAACCCACCCTCTGGAAGGAGATGAGACCCAGTACTTC

D gene: .
V gene: TRBV27
J gene: TRBJ1-1
clone size: many
CDR3 protein: CASSLNSEAFF
CDR3 DNA: TGTGCCAGCAGCCTGAACTCTGAAGCTTTCTTT

D gene: .
V gene: TRBV7-9
J gene: TRBJ2-2
clone size: many
CDR3 protein: CASSFYRRNTGELFF
CDR3 DNA: TGTGCCAGCAGCTTTTACAGAAGAAACACCGGGGAGCTGTTTTTT

D gene: TRBD1
V gene: TRBV29-1
J gene: TRBJ2-1
clone size: many
CDR3 protein: CSPTDRADYNEQFF
CDR3 DNA: TGCAGCCCAACCGACAGGGCGGATTACAATGAGCAGTTCTTC

D gene: .
V gene: TRBV3-1
J gene: TRBJ2-1
clone size: .
CDR3 protein: CASSQDSGTPSYNEQFF
CDR3 DNA: TGTGCCAGCAGCCAAGATTCGGGGACACCCTCCTACAATGAGCAGTTCTTC

D gene: .
V gene: TRBV6-2/TRBV6-3
J gene: TRBJ1-2
clone size: many
CDR3 protein: CASRERTIAFYGYTF
CDR3 DNA: TGTGCCAGCAGGGAACGGACGATTGCATTCTATGGCTACACCTTC

D gene: TRBD2
V gene: TRBV6-2/TRBV6-3
J gene: TRBJ2-1
clone size: many
CDR3 protein: CASRPGLAGIPSYNEQFF
CDR3 DNA: TGTGCCAGCAGACCCGGACTAGCGGGGATACCATCCTACAATGAGCAGTTCTTC

D gene: .
V gene: TRBV4-3
J gene: TRBJ2-2
clone size: many
CDR3 protein: CASSFRTWANTGELFF
CDR3 DNA: TGCGCCAGCAGCTTTCGCACGTGGGCGAACACCGGGGAGCTGTTTTTT

D gene: .
V gene: TRBV11-1
J gene: TRBJ2-7
clone size: few
CDR3 protein: CASSLERRGTEQYF
CDR3 DNA: TGTGCCAGCAGCTTAGAGCGGCGGGGAACTGAGCAGTACTTC

D gene: .
V gene: TRBV28
J gene: TRBJ1-4
clone size: many
CDR3 protein: CASSSPTSTDATNEKLFF
CDR3 DNA: TGTGCCAGCAGTTCGCCAACTTCGACGGATGCAACTAATGAAAAACTGTTTTTT

D gene: .
V gene: TRBV2
J gene: TRBJ1-1
clone size: many
CDR3 protein: CASSEGGLSTEAFF
CDR3 DNA: TGTGCCAGCAGTGAAGGGGGGTTATCCACTGAAGCTTTCTTT

D gene: TRBD1
V gene: TRBV3-1
J gene: TRBJ2-7
clone size: many
CDR3 protein: CASSSERPGQGYYEQYF
CDR3 DNA: TGTGCCAGCAGCTCAGAAAGACCGGGACAGGGGTACTACGAGCAGTACTTC

D gene: .
V gene: TRBV3-1
J gene: TRBJ1-6
clone size: many
CDR3 protein: CASSQDWTEDRLYNSPLHF
CDR3 DNA: TGTGCCAGCAGCCAAGATTGGACCGAGGATAGATTATATAATTCACCCCTCCACTTT

D gene: TRBD1
V gene: TRBV11-2
J gene: TRBJ1-2
clone size: many
CDR3 protein: CASSFGQVNGYTF
CDR3 DNA: TGTGCCAGCAGCTTCGGACAGGTCAATGGCTACACCTTC

D gene: TRBD1
V gene: TRBV28
J gene: TRBJ1-5
clone size: many
CDR3 protein: CASSLRPGQGKVQPQHF
CDR3 DNA: TGTGCCAGCAGTTTGAGACCGGGACAGGGGAAGGTTCAGCCCCAGCATTTT

D gene: .
V gene: TRBV18
J gene: TRBJ1-1
clone size: .
CDR3 protein: CASSPQQVGGTEAFF
CDR3 DNA: TGTGCCAGCTCACCACAACAGGTTGGTGGGACTGAAGCTTTCTTT